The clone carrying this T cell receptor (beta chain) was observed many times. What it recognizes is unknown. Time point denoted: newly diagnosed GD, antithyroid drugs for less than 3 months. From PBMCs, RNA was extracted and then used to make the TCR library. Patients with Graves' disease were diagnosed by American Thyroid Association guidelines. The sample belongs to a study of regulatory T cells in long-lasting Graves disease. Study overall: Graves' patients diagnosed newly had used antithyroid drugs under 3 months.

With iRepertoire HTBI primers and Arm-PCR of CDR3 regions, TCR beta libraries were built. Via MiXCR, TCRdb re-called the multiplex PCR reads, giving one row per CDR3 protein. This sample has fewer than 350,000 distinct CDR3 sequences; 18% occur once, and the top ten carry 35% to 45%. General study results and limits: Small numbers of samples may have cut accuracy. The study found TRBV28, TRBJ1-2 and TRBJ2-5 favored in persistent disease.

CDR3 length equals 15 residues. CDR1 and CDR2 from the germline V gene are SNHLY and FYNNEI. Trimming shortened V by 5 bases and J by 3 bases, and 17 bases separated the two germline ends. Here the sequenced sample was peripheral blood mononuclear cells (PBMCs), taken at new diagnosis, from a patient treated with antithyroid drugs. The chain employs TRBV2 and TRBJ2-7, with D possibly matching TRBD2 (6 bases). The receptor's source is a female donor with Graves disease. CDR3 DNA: TGTGCCAGCAGTATGATCCCCGGGACTGACTACGAGCAGTACTTC. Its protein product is CASSMIPGTDYEQYF.